Sequencing of this T cell receptor beta chain was carried out in a study of blood T cell repertoires in COVID-19. Produced via immunoSEQ multiplex PCR; TCRdb's table is partial and in-frame only. The sample carries fewer than 500,000 clones, about nine tenths recorded once. Sample: PBMCs or T cells enriched from blood (not recorded which). The clonotype originates from a woman aged 18-29 years who had recovered from COVID-19.

CDR3 in DNA: TGCGCCAGCAGCCTCGCAACTAATGAAAAACTGTTTTTT. It codes for CASSLATNEKLFF. The chain is built from TRBV4-1 and TRBJ1-4; the D is unclear. V gave up 4 bases and J gave up 0 bases, with 3 bases separating them. From germline, CDR1 is MGHRA and CDR2 YSYEKL. The CDR3 is 13 amino acids.